The source of this T cell receptor beta chain is a study of cytomegalovirus exposure and HLA in healthy donors. Trimming took 4 bases from V and 5 from J; bases not matched to a gene: 8. The CDR3 loop spans 15 amino acids. CDR1 and CDR2 from the germline V gene are SGHTS and YDEGEE. A note on this clone: Antigen: not known.

The donors formed part of the roughly 120-subject validation cohort, distinct from the roughly 700-subject first cohort. Libraries were prepared by immunoSEQ multiplex PCR; TCRdb keeps only in-frame clonotypes and omits some of them. The top ten clones hold about 3% of a sample with 160,000 or so clones, 88% of them seen once. Broader study findings: Subsequent analysis showed first-cohort TCR clusters tending to co-occur in 120 validation repertoires. It was 164 TCR beta chains that were listed as cytomegalovirus-associated.

The specimen sequenced was PBMCs. The clonotype was recovered from a man aged 18 to 29 in good health and CMV-seronegative. This chain links TRBV5-8 with TRBJ1-2, with 10 bases fitting TRBD1. As DNA, the CDR3 is TGTGCCAGCAGCCTCCAGACAGGGGGCTTATATGGCTACACCTTC. Protein product: CASSLQTGGLYGYTF.